This paragraph covers one T cell receptor (beta chain) sequence. Its antigen is unknown. This sample is part of a study of beta chain features in type 1 diabetes. Study-wide results and caveats: In all four CD4+ subsets, TCRB CDR3 length was significantly, moderately reduced in type 1 diabetes.

Expressed TCRB transcripts were sequenced, since all the RNA that had been isolated was reverse transcribed. The table came from immunoSEQ multiplex PCR; TCRdb's copy has only in-frame clones and leaves some out. The sample lists around 130,000 clones; approximately 9% were seen once. Trimming took 4 bases from V and 2 from J; bases not matched to a gene: 1. From germline, CDR1 is SGHRS and CDR2 YFSETQ. There are 14 residues in the CDR3. The chain recombines TRBV5-1 with TRBJ2-3, with 10 bases lining up with TRBD1. The TCR sequence derives from a man aged 30 to 45 with type 1 diabetes. Material: central memory CD4+ T cells from blood. The CDR3 reads CASSGTGATDTQYF. CDR3 nucleotide sequence: TGCGCCAGCAGCGGGACAGGGGCCACAGATACGCAGTATTTT.